This is a list of T cell receptor beta chains from one sample in a study of T cell responses to AZD1222 COVID-19 vaccine. Method: immunoSEQ multiplex PCR; TCRdb's copy keeps in-frame clones and lacks some. There are roughly 97,000 clones in the sample; approximately 88% occur only once, and around 9% lies in the top ten. The material sequenced was peripheral blood, taken on day 0 of AZD1222 vaccination. These receptors all stem from an adult in good health. CDR3s include the opening cysteine and the closing phenylalanine or tryptophan. A D gene is named only where the DNA matches it firmly. Rows give clone size only sometimes, using once, few, many, or a class for an expanded clone.

j_call d_call clone_size v_call cdr3_nt cdr3_aa
TRBJ1-5 TRBD1 NA TRBV5-1 TGCGCCAGCAGCTTGGAAGGGACAGTCAATCAGCCCCAGCATTTT CASSLEGTVNQPQHF
TRBJ2-3 NA NA TRBV7-2 TGTGCCAGCAGCTTAGAAGCTATCCGCACAGATACGCAGTATTTT CASSLEAIRTDTQYF
TRBJ2-3 NA NA TRBV28 TGTGCCAGCAGACCCCCCGGACGCCTGGCAGATACGCAGTATTTT CASRPPGRLADTQYF
TRBJ1-2 NA once TRBV19 TGTGCCAGTAGTTTGTCAGATCGTAATAACTATGGCTACACCTTC CASSLSDRNNYGYTF
TRBJ2-2 NA NA TRBV4-3 TGCGCCAGCAGCCAAGAAGTAGGGGGAGTAGCCGGGGAGCTGTTTTTT CASSQEVGGVAGELFF
TRBJ2-3 TRBD1 NA TRBV11-2 TGTGCCAGCAGCTTGTGGGGGACAGGCCGGGGGACAGATACGCAGTATTTT CASSLWGTGRGTDTQYF
TRBJ2-7 NA NA TRBV28 TGTGCCAGCAGGGGAACAGGGTTTGTTGGCTACGAGCAGTACTTC CASRGTGFVGYEQYF
TRBJ2-2 NA NA TRBV27 TGTGCCAGCAGTCCTAGGTGGGACACCGGGGAGCTGTTTTTT CASSPRWDTGELFF
TRBJ1-3 TRBD1 NA TRBV27 TGTGCCAGCAGACAGGGGCTCGCGGCAAACACCATATATTTT CASRQGLAANTIYF
TRBJ1-1 TRBD1 medium-sized TRBV7-6 TGTGCCAGCAGCCCTCCCGACAGGGGGAGGACTGAAGCTTTCTTT CASSPPDRGRTEAFF
TRBJ1-6 NA NA TRBV18 TGTGCCAGCTCCCTTGGCAGGACAGCCATCAGCTCCTATAATTCACCCCTCCACTTT CASSLGRTAISSYNSPLHF
TRBJ2-1 NA once TRBV7-9 TGTGCCAGCAGTGTGAAGGTTGAGCAGTTCTTC CASSVKVEQFF
TRBJ1-1 NA NA TRBV5-4 TGTGCCAGCAGCCAAGACTTATATTTACAGGGTGAAGCTTTCTTT CASSQDLYLQGEAFF
TRBJ2-2 NA NA TRBV6-5 TGTGCCAGCCGCGGGGTGAACACCGGGGAGCTGTTTTTT CASRGVNTGELFF
TRBJ2-3 NA NA TRBV27 TGTGCCAGCAGTAAGACTCCCCGAGTGGGAGATACGCAGTATTTT CASSKTPRVGDTQYF
TRBJ1-5 NA NA TRBV2 TGTGCCAGCAGTGCACAGGTCGGAGGTCAGCCCCAGCATTTT CASSAQVGGQPQHF
TRBJ2-7 NA NA TRBV10-3 TGTGCCATCAGGAGCCAGGGCCGAACCTACGAGCAGTACTTC CAIRSQGRTYEQYF
TRBJ1-1 NA NA TRBV6-5 TGTGCCAGCACCTCCGGAAGGTCTATGAACACTGAAGCTTTCTTT CASTSGRSMNTEAFF
TRBJ2-5 NA NA TRBV7-2 TGTGCCAGCAGTCGGTCGGAGACCCAGTACTTC CASSRSETQYF
TRBJ2-1 TRBD2 NA TRBV9 TGTGCCAGCAGCGTTGTAGCGGGAGTGCCCTCCTACAATGAGCAGTTCTTC CASSVVAGVPSYNEQFF
TRBJ1-2 TRBD1 NA TRBV4-3 TGCGCCAGCAGTCAAACCCGAAGACAGGGCGACGGCTACACCTTC CASSQTRRQGDGYTF
TRBJ1-4 NA NA TRBV24-1 TGTGCCACCAGTGCAGGGACTGAAAAACTGTTTTTT CATSAGTEKLFF
TRBJ2-3 NA NA TRBV7-2 TGTGCCAGCAGCTTAGCGTCTAGCCTCACAGATACGCAGTATTTT CASSLASSLTDTQYF
TRBJ2-7 NA NA TRBV11-2 TGTGCCAGCAGCTTAGAACCCCCCCGTAGGGCCATGCTCTCCTACGAGCAGTACTTC CASSLEPPRRAMLSYEQYF
TRBJ2-1 NA NA TRBV6-5 TGTGCCACCAAGTTACCCACGGGGGTAAGTGAGCAGTTCTTC CATKLPTGVSEQFF
TRBJ2-2 TRBD2 NA TRBV9 TGTGCCAGCAGCGTAGAGGGGGGACTAGTGAACACCGGGGAGCTGTTTTTT CASSVEGGLVNTGELFF
TRBJ2-1 NA NA TRBV9 TGTGCCAGCAGCGTAGAAGGTGAGTCTGAGCAGTTCTTC CASSVEGESEQFF
TRBJ1-5 NA NA TRBV28 TGTGCCAGCCTTACCTGGGACCTCAATCAGCCCCAGCATTTT CASLTWDLNQPQHF
TRBJ2-5 NA NA TRBV7-2 TGTGCCAGCAGCCTACCGCCCCGAAGGGAGACCCAGTACTTC CASSLPPRRETQYF
TRBJ2-7 NA NA TRBV7-9 TGTGCCAGCAGCGCAGGGGAAATGAGGGAGCAGTACTTC CASSAGEMREQYF
TRBJ2-2 NA once TRBV2 TGTGCCAGCGAGTACTCGGGGGCCGGGGAGCTGTTTTTT CASEYSGAGELFF
TRBJ1-1 NA NA TRBV7-9 TGTGCCAGCAGCTTCCTGACTGTGAACACTGAAGCTTTCTTT CASSFLTVNTEAFF
TRBJ1-2 NA once TRBV6-5 TGTGCCAGCAGTTATCCCAGGGGCTCGGGGGGTTATGGCTACACCTTC CASSYPRGSGGYGYTF
TRBJ1-2 NA once TRBV7-9 TGTGCCAGCAGCCCATCAGCCGCAGGCGATGGCTACACCTTC CASSPSAAGDGYTF
TRBJ2-7 NA NA TRBV9 TGTGCCAGCAGCGGCACCTGGGGGGCCCGGGTCCACGAGCAGTACTTC CASSGTWGARVHEQYF
TRBJ2-7 NA once TRBV11-1 TGTGCCAGCAGCAACACAGGGAACTCCTACGAGCAGTACTTC CASSNTGNSYEQYF
TRBJ2-1 TRBD2 NA TRBV3-1/TRBV3-2 TGTGCCAGCAGCATTAGCGGGGACAATGAGCAGTTCTTC CASSISGDNEQFF
TRBJ1-4 TRBD1 NA TRBV5-8 TGTGCCAGCAGCTTCAGGGGGACCTTCGCAACTAATGAAAAACTGTTTTTT CASSFRGTFATNEKLFF
TRBJ2-3 TRBD2 NA TRBV4-1 TGCGCCAGCAGCCTAAGCAGCTCGAGCGGGGGGAGGGATACGCAGTATTTT CASSLSSSSGGRDTQYF
TRBJ2-3 NA NA TRBV18 TGTGCCAGCTCACCCCTAGGTACTAGCACAGATACGCAGTATTTT CASSPLGTSTDTQYF
TRBJ2-4 NA NA TRBV20-1 TGCAGTGCTAGTGAGGGGACACTCTGGATGGCCAAAAACATTCAGTACTTC CSASEGTLWMAKNIQYF
TRBJ1-1 TRBD1 NA TRBV11-2 TGTGCCAGCAGCTTAATAGGCGGGTGGACAGGGGGGACTGAAGCTTTCTTT CASSLIGGWTGGTEAFF
TRBJ1-2 TRBD1 NA TRBV5-1 TGCGCCAGCAGGGAGGACAGGGAATATGGCTACACCTTC CASREDREYGYTF
TRBJ2-1 TRBD1 NA TRBV19 TGTGCCAGTAGTACCCGGGACAGTGAGCAGTTCTTC CASSTRDSEQFF
TRBJ2-3 NA NA TRBV9 TGTGCCAGCAGCGCCCGGCTGGGGGATACGCAGTATTTT CASSARLGDTQYF
TRBJ2-2 TRBD2 NA TRBV7-2 TGTGCCAGCAGCCCCCGAGGGCTAGCGGGATTAACCGGGGAGCTGTTTTTT CASSPRGLAGLTGELFF
TRBJ1-5 NA NA TRBV6-1 TGTGCCAGCAGTGAAAGTCTCAATCAGCCCCAGCATTTT CASSESLNQPQHF
TRBJ2-5 TRBD2 NA TRBV2 TGTGCCCGCAGGGGGGCTAGCGGGGGCCTGGGGACCCAGTACTTC CARRGASGGLGTQYF
TRBJ1-5 NA NA TRBV3-1/TRBV3-2 TGTGCCAGCAGCCAAGGAAGGGGGAATCAGCCCCAGCATTTT CASSQGRGNQPQHF
TRBJ1-3 NA NA TRBV18 TGTGCCAGCTCAAGAGAACTCGCTCCGGACACCATATATTTT CASSRELAPDTIYF